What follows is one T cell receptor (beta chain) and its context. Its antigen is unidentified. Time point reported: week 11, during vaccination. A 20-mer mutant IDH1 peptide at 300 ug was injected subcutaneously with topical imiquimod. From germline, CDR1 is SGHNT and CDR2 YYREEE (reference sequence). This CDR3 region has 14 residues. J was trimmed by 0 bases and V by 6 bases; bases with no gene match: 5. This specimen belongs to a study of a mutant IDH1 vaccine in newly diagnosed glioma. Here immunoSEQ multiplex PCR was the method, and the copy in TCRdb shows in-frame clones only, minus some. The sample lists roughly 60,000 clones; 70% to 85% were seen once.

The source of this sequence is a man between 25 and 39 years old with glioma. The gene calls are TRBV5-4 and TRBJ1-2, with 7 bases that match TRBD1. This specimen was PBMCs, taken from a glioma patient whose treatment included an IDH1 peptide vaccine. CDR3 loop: CASTVGTANYGYTF. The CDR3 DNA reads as TGTGCCAGCACCGTCGGGACAGCTAACTATGGCTACACCTTC.